The rows below give T cell receptor beta chains drawn from one sample of a study of shared clonotypes between healthy human individuals. Libraries were prepared by immunoSEQ multiplex PCR; TCRdb keeps only in-frame clonotypes and omits some of them. The sample has around 510,000 clones, 95% to 96% seen once. The specimen sequenced was naive CD4+ T cells sorted from blood. These receptors came from a woman in her 30s in good health. CDR3s include the opening cysteine and the closing phenylalanine or tryptophan. D genes are given only for firm matches. Size is omitted from some rows. Given values are once, few, many or a class for expanded clones.

>NA|TRBV4-2|TRBJ2-5|NA
TGTGCCAGCAGCCAAGTTGACGGGAGAGCTGAGACCCAGTACTTC
CASSQVDGRAETQYF
>NA|TRBV15|TRBJ1-2|NA
TGTGCCACCAGCAGACGGCAGGGAGATGGCTACACCTTC
CATSRRQGDGYTF
>NA|TRBV19|TRBJ2-3|NA
TGTGCCAGTAAGGACCGGGGGCAGGCGAGCACAGATACGCAGTATTTT
CASKDRGQASTDTQYF
>NA|TRBV4-2|TRBJ2-7|NA
TGTGCCAGCAGCTTGTCAGGCGGGTCATCCTACGAGCAGTACTTC
CASSLSGGSSYEQYF
>NA|TRBV28|TRBJ2-2|NA
TGTGCCAGCACCGTACTAGCGAACACCGGGGAGCTGTTTTTT
CASTVLANTGELFF
>once|TRBV10-2|TRBJ1-1|NA
TGCGCCAGCAGGTGGTCTGGGATGAACACTGAAGCTTTCTTT
CASRWSGMNTEAFF
>NA|TRBV2|TRBJ2-2|TRBD1
TGTGCCAGCAGTGACCAGACAGGGGTATTGAGGCTGTTTTTT
CASSDQTGVLRLFF
>NA|TRBV7-3|TRBJ2-1|NA
TGTGCCAGCAGCAAGAGCTCCTACAATGAGCAGTTCTTC
CASSKSSYNEQFF
>few|TRBV6-1|TRBJ1-2|NA
TGTGCCAGCAGTGAAGTTTTGACAGCCTATGGCTACACCTTC
CASSEVLTAYGYTF
>NA|TRBV2|TRBJ2-5|NA
TGTGCCAGCAGTTGGACAGACCAAGAGACCCAGTACTTC
CASSWTDQETQYF
>NA|TRBV9|TRBJ1-1|NA
TGTGCCAGCAGCGGTTTAAACAGGGTTAGTGAAGCTTTCTTT
CASSGLNRVSEAFF
>NA|TRBV5-5|TRBJ2-2|NA
TGTGCCAGCAGCTTGGTTCCAACTGCGAACACCGGGGAGCTGTTTTTT
CASSLVPTANTGELFF
>NA|TRBV10-2|TRBJ2-5|NA
TGCGCCAGCAGTGAGTCAAGGGGGTGGAAGACCCAGTACTTC
CASSESRGWKTQYF
>NA|TRBV10-3|TRBJ1-1|NA
TGTGCCATCAGTGCCACATTGAACACTGAAGCTTTCTTT
CAISATLNTEAFF
>NA|TRBV19|TRBJ2-7|NA
TGTGCCAGTAGTATCGGCGGGAACCTACTCTACGAGCAGTACTTC
CASSIGGNLLYEQYF
>NA|TRBV18|TRBJ2-7|TRBD1
TGTGCCAGCTCGGCCGGGACAGGGATCGTTTACGAGCAGTACTTC
CASSAGTGIVYEQYF
>once|TRBV19|TRBJ2-7|NA
TGTGCCAGTAGTGGGGACTCATCTCATTACGAGCAGTACTTC
CASSGDSSHYEQYF
>NA|TRBV6-5|TRBJ1-1|NA
TGTGCCAGCAGCCTAGACAGAGTGAACACTGAAGCTTTCTTT
CASSLDRVNTEAFF
>NA|TRBV28|TRBJ1-1|NA
TGTGCCAGCAGTTTAAGTAGTCATCCCACTGAAGCTTTCTTT
CASSLSSHPTEAFF
>once|TRBV9|TRBJ2-2|TRBD1
TGTGCCAGCAGCGTTCAGGGGGCTTCGAACACCGGGGAGCTGTTTTTT
CASSVQGASNTGELFF
>NA|TRBV11-2|TRBJ2-3|NA
TGTGCCAGCAGCTTAGGTTTTAGGACAGATACGCAGTATTTT
CASSLGFRTDTQYF
>NA|TRBV14|TRBJ2-1|TRBD2
TGTGCCAGCAGGGATACTAGCGGGAGACAGAGTGAGCAGTTCTTC
CASRDTSGRQSEQFF
>NA|TRBV7-9|TRBJ1-1|NA
TGTGCCAGCAGCTTAGCGGGGAAGCTAGGGAACACTGAAGCTTTCTTT
CASSLAGKLGNTEAFF
>once|TRBV5-5|TRBJ1-2|NA
TGTGCCAGCCGCCCATCGCACGATAACTATGGCTACACCTTC
CASRPSHDNYGYTF
>NA|TRBV18|TRBJ2-5|NA
TGTGCCAGCTCACCGGAGGGTAGAGAGCAGTACTTC
CASSPEGREQYF
>NA|TRBV7-9|TRBJ2-7|TRBD1
TGTGCCAGTAAATCCGGGACAGGGTCCTACGAGCAGTACTTC
CASKSGTGSYEQYF
>NA|TRBV7-9|TRBJ2-1|TRBD2
TGTGCCAGCAGCTCAGGGCCGACTAGCGGGAGGGGGTATGAGCAGTTCTTC
CASSSGPTSGRGYEQFF
>NA|TRBV19|TRBJ2-7|TRBD1
TGTGCCAGTAGTCCGTCGACAGGGTCGGCCTACGAGCAGTACTTC
CASSPSTGSAYEQYF
>NA|TRBV20-1|TRBJ1-2|NA
TGCAGTGCTGTAACAGGCTACACCTTC
CSAVTGYTF
>NA|TRBV28|TRBJ2-2|TRBD2
TGTGCCAGCAGATCACTAGCGCACGGGGAGCTGTTTTTT
CASRSLAHGELFF
>NA|TRBV5-1|TRBJ1-6|NA
TGCGCCAGCAGCTTGGCCTCATCGGGGGTTGATTCACCCCTCCACTTT
CASSLASSGVDSPLHF
>NA|TRBV30|TRBJ1-1|NA
TGTGCCTGGAGTATCGGGCCGGGGGCAGAAGCTTTCTTT
CAWSIGPGAEAFF
>NA|TRBV28|TRBJ1-1|TRBD1
TGTGCCAGCAGCCAGGACAGGGTGGTACCTGAAGCTTTCTTT
CASSQDRVVPEAFF
>NA|TRBV6-5|TRBJ1-5|NA
TGTGCCACCAGAGGACCCCACGGCAATCAGCCCCAGCATTTT
CATRGPHGNQPQHF
>once|TRBV7-9|TRBJ2-3|TRBD1
TGTGCCAGCAGCCAGGGGACAGTCCCTAGCACAGATACGCAGTATTTT
CASSQGTVPSTDTQYF
>NA|TRBV5-1|TRBJ2-7|TRBD2
TGCGCCAGCAGCTTGGCTACTAGCGGGAGTAAGCAGTACTTC
CASSLATSGSKQYF
>NA|TRBV10-3|TRBJ2-7|NA
TGTGCCATCAGTGATCGGGACGGACCCTACGAGCAGTACTTC
CAISDRDGPYEQYF
>NA|TRBV4-1|TRBJ2-7|NA
TGCGCCAGCAGCCCCGCGGCCAGGAGTCCCTACGAGCAGTACTTC
CASSPAARSPYEQYF
>NA|TRBV28|TRBJ1-3|TRBD1
TGTGCCAGCAGTTTATCAATACAGGGGCGAAACACCATATATTTT
CASSLSIQGRNTIYF
>NA|TRBV30|TRBJ1-4|TRBD1
TGTGCCTGGAGTTCGACGACAGGGGCGCACAAAAAACTGTTTTTT
CAWSSTTGAHKKLFF
>NA|TRBV7-9|TRBJ2-1|NA
TGTGCCAGCAGTCCTGGCGGCAGGGGCTTAGGGAATGAGCAGTTCTTC
CASSPGGRGLGNEQFF
>NA|TRBV28|TRBJ1-1|TRBD1
TGTGCCAGCAGGAGGGACAGGGGGCGGACTGAAGCTTTCTTT
CASRRDRGRTEAFF
>NA|TRBV10-3|TRBJ2-5|NA
TGTGCCATCTCACGGAACCAAGAGACCCAGTACTTC
CAISRNQETQYF
>NA|TRBV5-4|TRBJ1-1|NA
TGTGCCAGCAGACAGGGCATAAGTCGGGACACTGAAGCTTTCTTT
CASRQGISRDTEAFF
>NA|TRBV5-6|TRBJ1-1|NA
TGTGCCAGCAACCCGCTCGGCTCCGGGTACACTGAAGCTTTCTTT
CASNPLGSGYTEAFF
>NA|TRBV11-2|TRBJ2-3|NA
TGTGCCAGCAGCCCACTACTAGCAGCTAGCACAGATACGCAGTATTTT
CASSPLLAASTDTQYF
>NA|TRBV5-1|TRBJ2-3|TRBD1
TGCGCCAGCAGCGGGGGACAGGGGGCGTTTCGGGATACGCAGTATTTT
CASSGGQGAFRDTQYF
>NA|TRBV6-5|TRBJ2-1|NA
TGTGCCAGCAGTTACGAGGTTGGGAATGAGCAGTTCTTC
CASSYEVGNEQFF
>NA|TRBV7-8|TRBJ2-7|NA
TGTGCCAGCAGCCTATTCTACGAGCAGTACTTC
CASSLFYEQYF